Shown below are 19 T cell receptor beta chains from a single sample sequenced in a study of T cell responses to AZD1222 COVID-19 vaccine. Profiled with immunoSEQ multiplex PCR; TCRdb holds only in-frame clones, not every one. Among fewer than 200,000 clones listed, 80% to 90% were seen once. The starting material was peripheral blood, obtained 28 days after the second AZD1222 dose. The receptors here all came from an adult who received the AZD1222 COVID-19 vaccine.

The rearrangement joins TRBV27 to TRBJ1-1; D call uncertain. The CDR3 is 14 residues long. From germline, CDR1 is MNHEY and CDR2 SMNVEV (reference sequence). V was clipped by 6 bases and J by 0 bases, with 11 bases between them. CDR3 sequence (DNA): TGTGCCAGCAGCCCCGGTGAGATGAACACTGAAGCTTTCTTT. Protein: CASSPGEMNTEAFF.

Only one count was recorded for this clone. V gene TRBV5-1 combines with J gene TRBJ1-3; D is undetermined. The CDR3 length is 18 residues. V lost 0 bases and J 0 bases, leaving 16 bases between the germline ends. Germline lookup yields CDR1 SGHRS and CDR2 YFSETQ. CDR3 DNA: TGCGCCAGCAGCTTGGGGCGAGTAGGCCCCTACTCTGGAAACACCATATATTTT. Residues: CASSLGRVGPYSGNTIYF.

The V and J genes are TRBV5-1 and TRBJ2-2; TRBD1 or TRBD2 may be the D gene (6 bases each). Trimming shortened V by 2 bases and J by 5 bases, and 13 bases separated the two germline ends. Germline V gene sequence: CDR1 SGHRS, CDR2 YFSETQ. The CDR3 runs 15 residues. The CDR3 nucleotides are TGCGCCAGCAGCTTCACCGAGGGGGGTACCGGGGAGCTGTTTTTT. As protein: CASSFTEGGTGELFF. The whole variable domain, remainder taken from reference TRBV5-1 and TRBJ2-2, is KAGVTQTPRYLIKTRGQQVTLSCSPISGHRSVSWYQQTPGQGLQFLFEYFSETQRNKGNFPGRFSGRQFSNSRSEMNVSTLELGDSALYLCASSFTEGGTGELFFGEGSRLTVL.

The rearrangement uses TRBV7-3 and TRBJ2-7, with D unclear. The CDR3 is made up of 15 amino acids. Germline-derived CDR1 and CDR2 are SGHTA and FQGTGA. V was shortened by 0 bases and J by 2 bases, with 11 bases between the two germline ends. The CDR3 loop is CASSLTGGIAYEQYF. DNA for the CDR3: TGTGCCAGCAGCTTAACAGGTGGAATAGCCTACGAGCAGTACTTC.

The rearrangement joins TRBV30 to TRBJ2-7, with 9 bases lining up with TRBD1. This CDR3 spans 13 amino acids. The germline gives CDR1 GTSNPN, CDR2 SVGIG (reference sequence). V lost 4 bases and J lost 2; bases outside the gene matches: 3. DNA of the CDR3: TGTGCCTGGAAACAGGGGGCCCCCTACGAGCAGTACTTC. Translation: CAWKQGAPYEQYF.

The V and J genes are TRBV5-1 and TRBJ2-6; D not resolved. Trimming cost V 4 bases and J 6 bases, with 8 bases left between them. The V gene's germline CDR1 is SGHRS and CDR2 YFSETQ. The CDR3 loop spans 13 amino acids. In nucleotides, the CDR3 is TGCGCCAGCAGCACGCAACCGGCCAACGTCCTGACTTTC. The encoded protein is CASSTQPANVLTF. The full variable domain, rest sourced from reference TRBV5-1 and TRBJ2-6, is KAGVTQTPRYLIKTRGQQVTLSCSPISGHRSVSWYQQTPGQGLQFLFEYFSETQRNKGNFPGRFSGRQFSNSRSEMNVSTLELGDSALYLCASSTQPANVLTFGAGSRLTVL.

The CDR3 DNA sequence: TGTGCCTGGAGTGTACTGGGGGTAATGGCGGGACCCCTCCACTTT. Translated, it gives CAWSVLGVMAGPLHF. This chain links TRBV30 with TRBJ1-6; a weak D match, TRBD1 (5 bases). V was pared by 0 bases and J by 12 bases, with 18 bases between. In germline, CDR1 is GTSNPN, CDR2 SVGIG (reference sequence). The CDR3 length is 15 residues.

The rearrangement links TRBV7-8 to TRBJ2-7; 10 bases are shared with TRBD2. The V segment lost 3 bases and the J segment 2 bases; nucleotides outside the gene matches: 13. CDR1 SGHVS and CDR2 FQNEAQ come from the germline V gene. There are 18 residues in the CDR3. For the CDR3, the DNA is TGTGCCAGCAGCTTCCGGACCCTTACTAGCGGGGCAGCCTACGAGCAGTACTTC. This encodes CASSFRTLTSGAAYEQYF. Using reference TRBV7-8 and TRBJ2-7 for the parts outside the CDR3, the full variable domain is GAGVSQSPRYKVAKRGQDVALRCDPISGHVSLFWYQQALGQGPEFLTYFQNEAQLDKSGLPSDRFFAERPEGSVSTLKIQRTQQEDSAVYLCASSFRTLTSGAAYEQYFGPGTRLTVT.

The chain recombines TRBV9 with TRBJ1-2; 8 bases map to TRBD1. CDR1 SGDLS and CDR2 YYNGEE come from the germline V gene. CDR3 length: 14 residues. V dropped 4 bases and J dropped 5; count of bases not matched to a gene: 7. CDR3 nucleotide sequence: TGTGCCAGCAGCCCAGGGGGCCAGGTTTATGGCTACACCTTC. This encodes CASSPGGQVYGYTF.

V usage is TRBV19 and J usage is TRBJ2-7, with TRBD1 matching 7 bases. This CDR3 is 14 amino acids long. Germline-derived CDR1 and CDR2 are LNHDA and SQIVND (reference sequence). The ends lost 7 bases at V and 2 bases at J; junction bases unmatched: 8. As DNA, the CDR3 is TGTGCCAGTACCAGTGGGACAGCGACCTACGAGCAGTACTTC. Its protein is CASTSGTATYEQYF.

In regard to this clone: Other nucleotide sequences in the sample specify the same CDR3. This sequence joins TRBV5-1 and TRBJ2-7; D might be TRBD1 (6 bases). Germline values: CDR1 SGHRS, CDR2 YFSETQ. V gave up 4 bases and J gave up 2 bases, with 10 bases separating them. This CDR3 comprises 13 residues. The CDR3 is CASSPTGTYEQYF. DNA for the CDR3: TGCGCCAGCAGCCCAACAGGGACCTACGAGCAGTACTTC. Combining the CDR3 with reference TRBV5-1 and TRBJ2-7 gives the whole variable domain KAGVTQTPRYLIKTRGQQVTLSCSPISGHRSVSWYQQTPGQGLQFLFEYFSETQRNKGNFPGRFSGRQFSNSRSEMNVSTLELGDSALYLCASSPTGTYEQYFGPGTRLTVT.

This chain connects TRBV7-2 to TRBJ1-5, with unresolved D. Germline V CDR1 and CDR2: SGHTA, FQGNSA. Between the trimmed V and J ends, which lost 4 bases and 0 bases, there was a span of 10 bases. The CDR3 consists of 15 residues. Here the CDR3 reads CASSSNGFSNQPQHF. The CDR3 nucleotides read TGTGCCAGCAGCTCCAACGGGTTTAGCAATCAGCCCCAGCATTTT.

The chain carries TRBV6-5 and TRBJ1-1; D is perhaps TRBD1 (5 bases). CDR3 length equals 14 residues. V lost 8 bases to trimming and J lost 4 bases, with 17 bases between them. Per the germline V gene, CDR1 is MNHEY and CDR2 is SVGAGI. Here the CDR3 reads CASGIRGPFTEAFF. The CDR3 coding sequence is TGTGCCAGCGGGATTCGGGGCCCCTTCACTGAAGCTTTCTTT.

Only one count was recorded for this clone. The genes are TRBV29-1 and TRBJ2-7, with D unresolved. The V gene's germline CDR1 is SQVTM and CDR2 ANQGSEA. This CDR3 is built from 12 residues. Trimming left V 5 bases short and J 0 bases short, with 8 bases between. The CDR3 reads CSVQVISYEQYF. DNA for the CDR3: TGCAGCGTTCAGGTTATCTCCTACGAGCAGTACTTC.

The V gene is TRBV29-1, the J gene TRBJ1-1; no firm D call. Germline V gene lookup returns CDR1 SQVTM and CDR2 ANQGSEA. This CDR3 is built from 10 residues. The V end was cut by 4 bases, the J end by 3 bases, with 3 bases between. DNA of the CDR3: TGCAGCGTTGGGGACACTGAAGCTTTCTTT. Protein product: CSVGDTEAFF.

This sequence joins TRBV7-3 and TRBJ2-2; D is unresolved. V was clipped by 4 bases and J by 8 bases, with 8 bases between them. Germline-derived CDR1 and CDR2 are SGHTA and FQGTGA. CDR3 length: 12 amino acids. CDR3 region: CASSSLGGELFF. The DNA of the CDR3 is TGTGCCAGCAGCTCCCTCGGGGGGGAGCTGTTTTTT. Full variable domain (rest looked up from reference TRBV7-3 and TRBJ2-2): GAGVSQTPSNKVTEKGKYVELRCDPISGHTALYWYRQSLGQGPEFLIYFQGTGAADDSGLPNDRFFAVRPEGSVSTLKIQRTERGDSAVYLCASSSLGGELFFGEGSRLTVL.

This clone occurred a few times. CDR3 nucleotide sequence: TGTGCCAGCAGCGTAGGAAGCGGGGGACCCTACGAGCAGTACTTC. Amino acids: CASSVGSGGPYEQYF. V and J are TRBV9 and TRBJ2-7; 8 bases are shared with TRBD2. The J segment lost 2 bases and the V segment lost 0 bases, leaving 4 bases of the junction unmatched. This CDR3 spans 15 amino acids. CDR1 SGDLS and CDR2 YYNGEE come from the germline V gene.

V gene TRBV2 combines with J gene TRBJ2-1; D gene unclear. The germline V gene encodes CDR1 SNHLY and CDR2 FYNNEI. CDR3 length equals 14 residues. Trimming removed 4 bases at V and 4 bases at J, with 11 bases between. This chain's CDR3 is CASSGDPTYNEQFF. CDR3 bases: TGTGCCAGCAGTGGGGATCCTACTTACAATGAGCAGTTCTTC.

The chain has TRBV30 and TRBJ1-1; D gene ambiguous. Trimming stripped 2 bases from V and 0 bases from J, with 10 bases between. Germline V gives CDR1 GTSNPN, CDR2 SVGIG (reference sequence). The CDR3 has 14 residues. In DNA, the CDR3 is TGTGCCTGGAGTCCATCCGGGCTGAACACTGAAGCTTTCTTT. This gives the protein CAWSPSGLNTEAFF.